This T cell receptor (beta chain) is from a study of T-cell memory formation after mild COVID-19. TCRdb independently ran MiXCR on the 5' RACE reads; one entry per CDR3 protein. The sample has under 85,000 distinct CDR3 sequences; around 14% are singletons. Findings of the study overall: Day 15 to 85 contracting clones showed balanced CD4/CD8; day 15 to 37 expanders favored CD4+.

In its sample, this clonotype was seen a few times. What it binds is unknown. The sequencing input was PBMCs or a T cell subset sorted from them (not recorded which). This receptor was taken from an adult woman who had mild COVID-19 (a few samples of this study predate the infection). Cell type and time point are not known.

The CDR3 DNA follows: TGTGCCACCAGTGATTTCGAAAATGAGCAGTTCTTC. This encodes CATSDFENEQFF. V usage is TRBV24-1 and J usage is TRBJ2-1; D gene ambiguous. The CDR3 runs 12 residues. V dropped 1 base and J dropped 7 bases, with 4 bases sitting between them. Per germline, CDR1 KGHDR and CDR2 SFDVKD.